This passage covers 9 T cell receptor beta chains from one sample sequenced in a study of shared clonotypes between healthy human individuals. Repertoires were generated with immunoSEQ multiplex PCR, while TCRdb's copy carries only in-frame clones and drops some. Among about 190,000 clones listed, over 50% were seen once. Sequencing input: memory CD4+ T cells sorted from blood. Subset specified: CD45RA-negative fraction. The receptors shown here come from a man aged 25-45 years in good health.

CDR3 nucleotide sequence: TGCAGCGTTGAGGGGACAGGGGGCGCCTGGTCAGATACGCAGTATTTT. As protein: CSVEGTGGAWSDTQYF. The chain carries TRBV29-1 and TRBJ2-3, with 12 bases matching TRBD1. Germline CDR1 and CDR2: SQVTM and ANQGSEA. The trim removed 3 bases at V and 4 bases at J, leaving 8 bases unmatched. CDR3 size: 16 residues.

The chain employs TRBV5-6 and TRBJ1-2; possibly TRBD1 for D (5 bases). Germline V gives CDR1 SGHDT, CDR2 YYEEEE. Trimming removed 3 bases at V and 12 bases at J, with 24 bases between. CDR3 size: 15 residues. The CDR3 sequence is CASSYTGTSVVVDTF. The CDR3 region has the DNA TGTGCCAGCAGCTATACCGGGACGTCAGTAGTAGTTGACACCTTC.

The chain combines TRBV6-1 with TRBJ2-7, with a tentative D call TRBD2 (6 bases). Germline lookup yields CDR1 MNHNS and CDR2 SASEGT. CDR3 length: 14 residues. V was shortened by 3 bases and J by 1 base, with 10 bases between the two germline ends. The CDR3 here is CASSDVTSSYEQYF. CDR3 nucleotide sequence: TGTGCCAGCAGTGACGTGACTAGTTCCTACGAGCAGTACTTC.

This clone was detected only a few times. The chain links TRBV18 to TRBJ1-4; D is perhaps TRBD1 (5 bases). Germline loops: CDR1 KGHSH, CDR2 LQKENI. The CDR3 covers 15 residues. Trimming pared 0 bases from V and 10 bases from J, leaving 15 bases between. In DNA form, the CDR3 reads TGTGCCAGCTCACCACCATCTCCGTTAAGGGGAAAACTGTTTTTT. Translation: CASSPPSPLRGKLFF.

The rearrangement uses TRBV7-9 and TRBJ2-3; D unresolved. The V end lost 1 base, the J end lost 6 bases, and 5 bases lay between the germline ends. The germline V gene encodes CDR1 SEHNR and CDR2 FQNEAQ (reference sequence). The CDR3 extends over 12 amino acids. The CDR3 sequence is CASSLVWDTQYF. Written as DNA, the CDR3 is TGTGCCAGCAGCTTAGTTTGGGATACGCAGTATTTT.

This clone has a count of ten or more. The sample carries other DNA sequences with the same CDR3. The rearrangement uses TRBV28 and TRBJ2-1, with TRBD2 identical over 11 bases. The J segment lost 7 bases and the V segment lost 3 bases, leaving 17 bases of the junction unmatched. Germline assignment: CDR1 MDHEN and CDR2 SYDVKM. This CDR3 spans 19 amino acids. The CDR3 DNA reads TGTGCCAGCAGTTTTGTAGGACTAGCGGGTAAAGAAAGACCGAATGAGCAGTTCTTC. Its translation: CASSFVGLAGKERPNEQFF.

This clone was seen a few times. The V and J genes are TRBV15 and TRBJ2-5; a weak D match, TRBD1 (6 bases). V lost 1 base and J lost 0, with 9 bases in between. CDR3 length: 15 amino acids. Germline CDR1 reads LNHNV; CDR2 reads YYDKDF (reference sequence). DNA of the CDR3: TGTGCCACCAGCAGAGCTAGGACAGACCAAGAGACCCAGTACTTC. Translated: CATSRARTDQETQYF. Full variable domain (outside the CDR3, taken from reference TRBV15 and TRBJ2-5): DAMVIQNPRYQVTQFGKPVTLSCSQTLNHNVMYWYQQKSSQAPKLLFHYYDKDFNNEADTPDNFQSRRPNTSFCFLDIRSPGLGDTAMYLCATSRARTDQETQYFGPGTRLLVL.

This CDR3 is CASSQQLGNEQFF. CDR3 nucleotides: TGTGCCAGCAGCCAGCAACTAGGGAATGAGCAGTTCTTC. The chain carries TRBV14 and TRBJ2-1, with D possibly TRBD2 on 5 matching bases. Germline lookup yields CDR1 SGHDN and CDR2 FVKESK. The ends were cut back, 3 bases at V and 7 bases at J, with 10 bases in the middle. This CDR3 region has 13 residues. Full variable domain (rest looked up from reference TRBV14 and TRBJ2-1): EAGVTQFPSHSVIEKGQTVTLRCDPISGHDNLYWYRRVMGKEIKFLLHFVKESKQDESGMPNNRFLAERTGGTYSTLKVQPAELEDSGVYFCASSQQLGNEQFFGPGTRLTVL.

V and J are TRBV4-3 and TRBJ2-7; 9 bases are shared with TRBD2. This CDR3 has 16 residues. CDR1 LGHNA and CDR2 YSLEER come from the germline V gene. Germline trimming cut 0 bases from V and 5 bases from J; bases unmatched to any gene: 8. The CDR3 DNA sequence: TGCGCCAGCAGCCAAGATGGGCGGGAGGGCAGGAACGAGCAGTACTTC. It translates to CASSQDGREGRNEQYF.